This T cell receptor (beta chain) was found in a study of vaccination and CD4 T cells after COVID-19. Study summary: Convalescent donors were composed of six males and four females, of whom two were Hispanic.

This CDR3 is 14 amino acids long. The germline V and J ends were trimmed by 3 bases and 4 bases, with 13 bases remaining between them. Turning to this clonotype: Its specificity is not known.

Treatment noted: approximately 11-day PBMC culture with coronavirus spike peptide pools or control peptides (ViraFEST assay). ViraFEST sequenced TCRs after peptide-pool expansion of antigen-specific T cells. Sequenced with the Oncomine TCR Beta short-read assay was DNA taken from cultured CD4+ T cells. TCRdb redid the calling of the PCR reads with MiXCR, one entry per CDR3 protein. The sample contains around 20,000 distinct CDR3 sequences, under 55% of which appear only once. This receptor was obtained from a human donor who had recovered from COVID-19. This material consisted of CD4+ T cells from blood, cultured in vitro, taken before SARS-CoV-2 vaccination. The chain couples TRBV12-3 or TRBV12-4 to TRBJ2-7, with TRBD2 as a possible D gene (6 bases). The chain's CDR3 is CASSFAPGLYEQYF. The CDR3 DNA reads as TGTGCCAGCAGTTTTGCCCCGGGACTTTACGAGCAGTACTTC.